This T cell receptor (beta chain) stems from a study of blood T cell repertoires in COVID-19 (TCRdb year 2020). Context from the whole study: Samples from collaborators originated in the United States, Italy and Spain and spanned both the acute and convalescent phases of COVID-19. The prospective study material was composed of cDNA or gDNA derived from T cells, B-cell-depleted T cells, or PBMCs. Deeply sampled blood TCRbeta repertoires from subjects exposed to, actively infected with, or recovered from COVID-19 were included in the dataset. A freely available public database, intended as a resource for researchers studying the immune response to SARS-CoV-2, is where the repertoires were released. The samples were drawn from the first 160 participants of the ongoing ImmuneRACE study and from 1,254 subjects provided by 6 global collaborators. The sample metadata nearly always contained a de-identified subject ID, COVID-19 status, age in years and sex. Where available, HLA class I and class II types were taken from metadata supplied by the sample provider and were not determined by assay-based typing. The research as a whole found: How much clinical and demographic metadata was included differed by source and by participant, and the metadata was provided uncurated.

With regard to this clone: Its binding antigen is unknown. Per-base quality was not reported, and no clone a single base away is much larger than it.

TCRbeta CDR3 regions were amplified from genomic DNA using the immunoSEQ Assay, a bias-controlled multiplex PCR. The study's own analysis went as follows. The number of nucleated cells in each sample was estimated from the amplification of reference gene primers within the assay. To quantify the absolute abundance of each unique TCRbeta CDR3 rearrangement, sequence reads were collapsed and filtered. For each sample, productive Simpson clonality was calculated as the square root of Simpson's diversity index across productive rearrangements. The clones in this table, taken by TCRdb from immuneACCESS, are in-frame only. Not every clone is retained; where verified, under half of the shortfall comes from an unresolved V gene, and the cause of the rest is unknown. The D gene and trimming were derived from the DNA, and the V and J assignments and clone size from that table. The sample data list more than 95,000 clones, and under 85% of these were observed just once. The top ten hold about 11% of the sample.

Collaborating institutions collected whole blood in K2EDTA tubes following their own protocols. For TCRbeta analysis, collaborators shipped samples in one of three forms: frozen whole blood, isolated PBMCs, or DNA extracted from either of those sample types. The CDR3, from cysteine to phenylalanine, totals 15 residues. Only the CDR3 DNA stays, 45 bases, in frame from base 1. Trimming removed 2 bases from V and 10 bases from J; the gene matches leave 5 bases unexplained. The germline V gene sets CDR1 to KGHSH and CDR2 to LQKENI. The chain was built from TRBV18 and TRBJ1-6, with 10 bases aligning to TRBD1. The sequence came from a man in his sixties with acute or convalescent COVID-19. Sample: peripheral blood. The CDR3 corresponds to CASSPGETGGSPLHF. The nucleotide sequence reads TGTGCCAGCTCACCAGGGGAGACAGGGGGCTCACCCCTCCACTTT.